The 26 T cell receptor beta chains presented below share a single source sample, sequenced in a study of cytomegalovirus exposure and HLA in healthy donors. PCR employed 60 Vbeta and 13 Jbeta primers. Assay used: immunoSEQ multiplex PCR; TCRdb lists only in-frame clones, some missing. This sample has some 120,000 clones; 80% to 90% occur once, and the top ten carry over 9%. Specimen: PBMCs. Receptors originate from a male donor in good health and CMV-seropositive.

This clone is medium-sized by share. Other DNA sequences within the sample encode an identical CDR3. V and J are TRBV2 and TRBJ2-5, with D possibly TRBD2 on 6 matching bases. From germline, CDR1 is SNHLY and CDR2 FYNNEI. The V end lost 5 bases, the J end lost 9 bases, and 16 bases lay between the germline ends. CDR3 length equals 13 residues. CDR3 amino acids: CASSRTGDIPQYF. The CDR3 DNA sequence: TGTGCCAGCAGTCGCACGGGAGATATCCCCCAGTACTTC.

J is TRBJ2-1 and V is TRBV7-2; 7 positions agree with TRBD2. Germline CDR1 SGHTA, CDR2 FQGNSA. CDR3 length: 16 amino acids. V trimming: 3 bases; J trimming: 2 bases; junction bases outside the gene matches: 7. The DNA for the CDR3 is TGTGCCAGCAGCTTGGGGTTAGGGAGGGCCTACAATGAGCAGTTCTTC. Protein product: CASSLGLGRAYNEQFF.

Regarding this clone: Other DNA sequences within the sample encode an identical CDR3. The V and J genes are TRBV6-1 and TRBJ2-3, with TRBD1 as a possible D gene (5 bases). V was trimmed by 5 bases and J by 2 bases, leaving 11 bases between them. The CDR3 extends over 14 amino acids. Germline-derived CDR1 and CDR2 are MNHNS and SASEGT. The CDR3 coding sequence is TGTGCCAGCAGTACAGGTAGCTCCACAGATACGCAGTATTTT. Translating it yields CASSTGSSTDTQYF.

This chain joins TRBV28 and TRBJ2-7, with D uncertain. The CDR3 runs to 15 residues. V shed 2 bases and J shed 2 bases, with 13 bases lying between them. Germline V CDR1 and CDR2: MDHEN, SYDVKM. CDR3 region: CASSLGTASTYEQYF. For the CDR3, the DNA is TGTGCCAGCAGTTTAGGTACAGCCTCGACCTACGAGCAGTACTTC.

This clone was found a few times. The CDR3 protein is CASSPGTGNYEQYF. CDR3 in DNA: TGTGCCAGCAGCCCCGGGACAGGGAACTACGAGCAGTACTTC. The chain employs TRBV7-2 and TRBJ2-7; 9 bases map to TRBD1. The J segment lost 3 bases and the V segment lost 5 bases, leaving 5 bases of the junction unmatched. Germline CDR1 reads SGHTA; CDR2 reads FQGNSA. The CDR3 contains 14 residues.

The gene calls are TRBV28 and TRBJ1-4; 7 positions agree with TRBD1. From germline, CDR1 is MDHEN and CDR2 SYDVKM. CDR3 length: 15 residues. Trimming removed 3 bases from V and 5 bases from J; junction bases left unmatched: 6. CDR3 loop: CASSLGDSLNEKLFF. In DNA form, the CDR3 reads TGTGCCAGCAGTTTGGGGGACAGCCTAAATGAAAAACTGTTTTTT.

The CDR3 DNA is TGTGCCATCAGTGGAGACAGAAGCACAGATACGCAGTATTTT. Encoded protein: CAISGDRSTDTQYF. V is TRBV10-3 and J is TRBJ2-3, with a weak D call TRBD1 (5 bases). Germline CDR1 is ENHRY and CDR2 is SYGVKD. The CDR3 has 14 amino acids. Trimming removed 4 bases at V and 0 bases at J, with 8 bases between.

This chain connects TRBV7-8 to TRBJ2-2; D perhaps matches TRBD2 (6 bases). The germline V gene has CDR1 SGHVS and CDR2 FQNEAQ. Trimming stripped 5 bases from V and 4 bases from J, with 20 bases between. This CDR3 comprises 17 residues. The CDR3 DNA reads as TGTGCCAGCAGCCTCCCCGGAGGAGGGGCCACCACCGGGGAGCTGTTTTTT. It is translated as CASSLPGGGATTGELFF.

V usage is TRBV29-1 and J usage is TRBJ1-4, with 8 bases matching TRBD1. Germline V gene data show CDR1 as SQVTM and CDR2 as ANQGSEA. J gave up 10 bases and V 6 bases, and 10 bases lay outside the gene matches. This CDR3 has 13 amino acids. The DNA for the CDR3 is TGCAGCGTCCCCGGGACAGGTTCGGGAAAACTGTTTTTT. Translating it yields CSVPGTGSGKLFF.

V is TRBV29-1 and J is TRBJ1-1, with D unclear. CDR3 length: 12 amino acids. V was cut by 7 bases and J by 7 bases, with 16 bases left in between. The germline gives CDR1 SQVTM, CDR2 ANQGSEA. The CDR3 loop reads CSAGTLTGEAFF. The DNA of the CDR3 is TGCAGCGCTGGAACCCTGACGGGTGAAGCTTTCTTT.

The chain joins TRBV11-2 to TRBJ2-5; 11 nucleotides match TRBD2. V was pared by 0 bases and J by 5 bases, with 2 bases of the junction left unmatched. This CDR3 comprises 15 residues. Per the germline V gene, CDR1 is SGHAT and CDR2 is FQNNGV. CDR3 loop: CASSLDPSGGETQYF. DNA for the CDR3: TGTGCCAGCAGCTTAGACCCTAGCGGGGGGGAGACCCAGTACTTC.

V and J are TRBV5-4 and TRBJ2-5; TRBD2 matches 10 bases. The CDR3 totals 17 residues. Unmatched junction bases numbered 12, after V lost 3 bases and J lost 4 bases. Germline V gives CDR1 SGHNT, CDR2 YYREEE (reference sequence). The CDR3, as DNA: TGTGCCAGCAGCTCGGCCGGACTAGCGGTGGGGGGAGAGACCCAGTACTTC. As protein: CASSSAGLAVGGETQYF.

In this sample, this clone turned up once. This chain links TRBV21-1 with TRBJ2-1; the table's D call of TRBD2 was not tested on the DNA. TRBV21-1 is shown as a pseudogene. CDR3 length equals 20 residues. This CDR3 is CASSKVHLVPLSSSYNEQFF. CDR3 coding DNA: TGTGCCAGCAGCAAAGTTCATCTAGTACCGCTGTCAAGCTCCTACAATGAGCAGTTCTTC.

This chain uses TRBV7-2 with TRBJ2-7, with 8 nucleotides matching TRBD2. Germline loops: CDR1 SGHTA, CDR2 FQGNSA. CDR3 length equals 16 residues. V was clipped by 0 bases and J by 2 bases; unmatched bases: 6. The DNA of the CDR3 is TGTGCCAGCAGCTTAGCTGAGGGACTAGGACCCTACGAGCAGTACTTC. Encoded protein: CASSLAEGLGPYEQYF.

V and J are TRBV4-1 and TRBJ1-2; D is unresolved. The CDR3 is made up of 13 amino acids. The germline V gene has CDR1 MGHRA and CDR2 YSYEKL. V dropped 1 base and J dropped 8 bases, with 11 bases sitting between them. The DNA for the CDR3 is TGCGCCAGCAGCCAAGCGGAGGAATGGGGCTACACCTTC. Protein product: CASSQAEEWGYTF.

This clone has just a few counts. The V and J genes are TRBV27 and TRBJ2-1; 10 bases agree with TRBD2. Germline V gives CDR1 MNHEY, CDR2 SMNVEV (reference sequence). The CDR3 loop spans 15 amino acids. Trimming cost V 3 bases and J 9 bases; bases outside gene matches: 8. The CDR3 is CASSFGLAERSEQFF. DNA for the CDR3: TGTGCCAGCAGTTTTGGACTAGCGGAGAGGAGTGAGCAGTTCTTC.

In the case of this clone: The junction shows a germline mismatch at one end, possibly a read error. The chain recombines TRBV6-1 with TRBJ2-7; maybe TRBD2 (5 bases). The CDR3 is made up of 12 amino acids. Per germline, CDR1 MNHNS and CDR2 SASEGT. For the CDR3, the DNA is TGTGCCAGCAGCCCTAGCCACCTCGAGCGGTACTTC. This translates into CASSPSHLERYF.

This clone was seen a few times. The chain combines TRBV7-2 with TRBJ2-3; a possible D gene is TRBD1 (6 bases). This CDR3 spans 14 amino acids. Germline lookup yields CDR1 SGHTA and CDR2 FQGNSA. With 3 bases removed from V and 3 bases from J, the gap between germline ends came to 10 bases. The CDR3 loop reads CASSLFQGTDTQYF. The CDR3 DNA is TGTGCCAGCAGCTTGTTCCAGGGGACAGATACGCAGTATTTT.

V and J are TRBV6-5 and TRBJ2-7; 7 nucleotides align to TRBD1. Germline loops: CDR1 MNHEY, CDR2 SVGAGI. Trimming at V came to 4 bases and at J to 1 base, leaving 10 bases not matched to a gene. This CDR3 is built from 16 residues. CDR3 DNA sequence: TGTGCCAGCAGTTCCTCCCGGACAGGAAAATCCTACGAGCAGTACTTC. Its translation: CASSSSRTGKSYEQYF.

This chain uses TRBV7-3 with TRBJ1-5; no firm D call. There are 13 residues in the CDR3. Germline V CDR1 and CDR2: SGHTA, FQGTGA. V was cut by 6 bases and J by 3 bases, with 9 bases left in between. The chain's CDR3 is CASSRGPNQPQHF. CDR3 DNA: TGTGCCAGCAGTCGCGGTCCCAATCAGCCCCAGCATTTT.

The chain links TRBV6-6 to TRBJ1-3; D is undetermined. V lost 6 bases, J lost 0 bases, and 12 bases lay in between. Germline loops: CDR1 MNHNY, CDR2 SVGAGI (reference sequence). The CDR3 spans 15 residues. The CDR3: CASSLLLASGNTIYF. CDR3 DNA: TGTGCCAGCAGCCTACTCCTAGCCTCTGGAAACACCATATATTTT.

The chain combines TRBV6-1 with TRBJ2-3; the D gene is possibly TRBD2 (5 bases). The CDR3 is 14 residues long. The germline CDR1 and CDR2 sequences are MNHNS and SASEGT. Trimming pared 5 bases from V and 0 bases from J, leaving 9 bases between. CDR3 region: CASSPGVSTDTQYF. The CDR3 DNA is TGTGCCAGCAGTCCCGGGGTTAGCACAGATACGCAGTATTTT.

This chain links TRBV28 with TRBJ1-4, with D maybe TRBD1 (6 bases). The CDR3 is made up of 15 amino acids. Trimming took 6 bases from V and 5 from J, leaving 16 bases between them. The germline CDR1 and CDR2 sequences are MDHEN and SYDVKM. The CDR3 region has the DNA TGTGCCAGCAGGCCGACGGGGGGCGCAAATGAAAAACTGTTTTTT. It encodes CASRPTGGANEKLFF.

J is TRBJ1-3 and V is TRBV27, with D uncertain. Germline CDR1 MNHEY, CDR2 SMNVEV (reference sequence). With 3 bases removed from V and 0 bases from J, the gap between germline ends came to 6 bases. The length of the CDR3 is 14 residues. CDR3 nucleotides: TGTGCCAGCAGTTTGGCAGGCTCTGGAAACACCATATATTTT. The encoded protein is CASSLAGSGNTIYF.

The chain is built from TRBV27 and TRBJ2-3, with TRBD1 identical over 9 bases. The junction had 2 bases not matched to a gene; V was cut back by 2 bases and J by 5 bases. The CDR3 covers 14 residues. Germline V gives CDR1 MNHEY, CDR2 SMNVEV (reference sequence). This chain's CDR3 is CASSLGTGLDTQYF. The CDR3 DNA reads as TGTGCCAGCAGTTTAGGGACAGGGTTAGATACGCAGTATTTT.

The V call is TRBV6-1, the J call TRBJ1-2, with 7 bases aligning to TRBD1. V shed 10 bases and J 4 bases; nucleotides not matched to a gene: 6. CDR1 and CDR2 from the germline V gene are MNHNS and SASEGT. The CDR3 extends over 12 amino acids. The CDR3 here is CATTSGGYGYTF. The CDR3, as DNA: TGTGCCACCACGTCAGGGGGCTATGGCTACACCTTC.